Here is one TCR beta chain with its context. The CDR3 extends over 14 amino acids. Germline-derived CDR1 and CDR2 are MNHEY and SMNVEV (reference sequence). V lost 5 bases to trimming and J lost 5 bases; unmatched junction nucleotides: 5. Cohort assignment relied on participant-reported clinical history. This entry belongs to a study of blood T cell repertoires in COVID-19. Repertoires were generated with immunoSEQ multiplex PCR, while TCRdb's copy carries only in-frame clones and drops some. The repertoire has 200,000 to 250,000 clones, about 82% of them found once; the top ten carry roughly 2%. The sequenced material came from PBMCs or T cells enriched from blood (not recorded which). V is TRBV27 and J is TRBJ1-2; 10 bases align to TRBD1. This TCR was recovered from a woman aged 45 to 65 who had recovered from COVID-19. DNA of the CDR3: TGTGCCAGCAGTCCGACAGGGGGCTGGTATGGCTACACCTTC. Translated, it gives CASSPTGGWYGYTF.